The 17 T cell receptor beta chains below were found in one sample sequenced in a study of blood T cells in healthy people across ages. A sample-barcoded 5' primer and a J-beta primer mix were used in a second PCR of roughly 6 to 12 cycles. Each CDR3 protein is one row after TCRdb ran MiXCR on the 5' RACE reads. The profile covers about 830,000 distinct CDR3 sequences, with approximately 59% appearing a single time and 25% to 30% taken by the ten largest. The sample taken for sequencing was blood. Every receptor here comes from a man aged 25 to 40 in good health.

This rearrangement joins TRBV4-2 to TRBJ2-5; TRBD1 is a possible D gene (5 bases). Germline CDR1 LGHNA, CDR2 YNFKEQ. The CDR3 sequence is 15 residues long. The ends were cut back, 1 base at V and 2 bases at J, with 11 bases in the middle. CDR3 sequence: CASSQGIQGQETQYF. The CDR3 nucleotides read TGTGCCAGCAGCCAAGGTATTCAGGGACAAGAGACCCAGTACTTC.

This clonotype was recorded a few times. In nucleotides, the CDR3 is TGTGCCAGCAGTTTAATCGGGCGTGGGATGCAAGAGACCCAGTACTTC. It translates to CASSLIGRGMQETQYF. The chain carries TRBV12-3 or TRBV12-4 and TRBJ2-5, with D unresolved. The CDR3 extends over 16 amino acids. Trimming removed 2 bases at V and 2 bases at J, with 15 bases between.

To note about this clonotype: Just one base apart from a much larger clone, this may be a read error. The CDR3 DNA is TGTGCCAGCAGCCCCCAGGGCAGAGGCTCCTGCAATGAGCAGTTCTTC. It translates to CASSPQGRGSCNEQFF. The chain links TRBV3-1 to TRBJ2-1; D is perhaps TRBD1 (5 bases). The CDR3 extends over 16 amino acids. Germline loops: CDR1 LGHDT, CDR2 YNNKEL (reference sequence).

This clonotype was seen a handful of times. This chain joins TRBV25-1 and TRBJ1-6; D remains unclear. The CDR3 has 14 amino acids. The V end lost 2 bases, the J end lost 8 bases, and 10 bases lay between the germline ends. The V gene's germline CDR1 is MGHDK and CDR2 SYGVNS. The CDR3 DNA reads as TGTGCCAGCAGTGAAGCGGGATTATATTCACCCCTCCACTTT. This codes for CASSEAGLYSPLHF.

V gene TRBV20-1 combines with J gene TRBJ2-5; D is perhaps TRBD2 (5 bases). Germline V gene sequence: CDR1 DFQATT, CDR2 SNEGSKA (reference sequence). This CDR3 region has 14 residues. The germline V and J ends were trimmed by 1 base and 4 bases, with 13 bases remaining between them. This CDR3 reads CSARGPSLGETQYF. DNA for the CDR3: TGCAGTGCTAGAGGTCCTAGCCTAGGAGAGACCCAGTACTTC.

CDR3 sequence (DNA): TGCAGCGTGATCCCGGGACAGGGGGATGGCTACACCTTC. Translated: CSVIPGQGDGYTF. V gene TRBV29-1 combines with J gene TRBJ1-2, with 11 bases lining up with TRBD1. The trim removed 6 bases at V and 6 bases at J, leaving 6 bases unmatched. The CDR3 totals 13 residues. Germline V lookup: CDR1 SQVTM, CDR2 ANQGSEA.

The chain recombines TRBV25-1 with TRBJ1-1; D gene unclear. The CDR3 extends over 13 amino acids. V was shortened by 4 bases and J by 0 bases, with 6 bases between the two germline ends. Germline lookup yields CDR1 MGHDK and CDR2 SYGVNS. The chain's CDR3 is CASSAGLNTEAFF. The CDR3 nucleotides are TGTGCCAGCAGTGCAGGTTTGAACACTGAAGCTTTCTTT.

V usage is TRBV29-1 and J usage is TRBJ1-1; TRBD1 might be the D (5 bases). Per germline, CDR1 SQVTM and CDR2 ANQGSEA. Between the trimmed V and J ends, which lost 3 bases and 2 bases, there was a span of 10 bases. The CDR3 consists of 13 residues. This CDR3 reads CSVDPQGNTEAFF. The CDR3 DNA follows: TGCAGCGTTGACCCGCAGGGAAACACTGAAGCTTTCTTT.

The table lists this clonotype with many counts. This chain joins TRBV7-2 and TRBJ1-5; tentative D call: TRBD1 (6 bases). The germline gives CDR1 SGHTA, CDR2 FQGNSA. V gave up 5 bases and J gave up 4 bases, with 9 bases separating them. The CDR3 extends over 13 amino acids. The CDR3 region is CASSLRGNQPQHF. The CDR3 DNA reads TGTGCCAGCAGCCTGAGGGGGAATCAGCCCCAGCATTTT.

The CDR3 DNA follows: TGTGCCAGCAGTTTAGCTCTCGGACTAGCGAGGAATGAGCAGTTCTTC. It is translated as CASSLALGLARNEQFF. This chain uses TRBV12-3 or TRBV12-4 with TRBJ2-1, with 9 nucleotides matching TRBD2. This CDR3 comprises 16 residues. V lost 0 bases and J lost 7; bases outside the gene matches: 7.

The chain employs TRBV20-1 and TRBJ2-5; TRBD2 matches 7 bases. V shed 0 bases, J shed 2 bases, and the junction held 6 bases outside the gene matches. The CDR3 has 15 amino acids. Germline assignment: CDR1 DFQATT and CDR2 SNEGSKA (reference sequence). The DNA of the CDR3 is TGCAGTGCTAGAGATCTAGCGGAAATACAAGAGACCCAGTACTTC. Its translation is CSARDLAEIQETQYF.

The V and J genes are TRBV20-1 and TRBJ2-5; possibly TRBD1 or TRBD2 for D (7 bases each). The assigned J gene may be wrong: the sequence end matches TRBJ2-7 better. Germline CDR1 is DFQATT and CDR2 is SNEGSKA (reference sequence). The length of the CDR3 is 15 residues. The DNA of the CDR3 is TGCAGTGCTAGAGACCTCGACAGGGACTACTACGAGCAGTACTTC. The encoded protein is CSARDLDRDYYEQYF.

This clonotype occurred many times. This sequence joins TRBV7-9 and TRBJ2-1; TRBD2 matches at 7 bases. From germline, CDR1 is SEHNR and CDR2 FQNEAQ (reference sequence). The CDR3 loop spans 16 amino acids. V was clipped by 2 bases and J by 7 bases; unmatched bases: 11. As DNA, the CDR3 is TGTGCCAGCAGCTTAAAAAAGGCGGGAGTCGGAAATGAGCAGTTCTTC. It translates to CASSLKKAGVGNEQFF.

V gene TRBV4-3 combines with J gene TRBJ1-2; possibly TRBD1 for D (5 bases). V shed 0 bases and J shed 8 bases, with 16 bases lying between them. The germline V gene encodes CDR1 LGHNA and CDR2 YSLEER. The CDR3 covers 15 residues. CDR3 sequence: CASSQERRGSGGYTF. The CDR3 bases are TGCGCCAGCAGCCAAGAAAGAAGGGGTTCGGGCGGCTACACCTTC.

The sample holds a few counts of this clonotype. The rearrangement joins TRBV12-3 or TRBV12-4 to TRBJ2-3; 7 bases map to TRBD2. Trimming took 6 bases from V and 2 from J; bases not matched to a gene: 2. This CDR3 region has 13 residues. The CDR3: CASRRDYTDTQYF. The CDR3 region has the DNA TGTGCCAGCAGAAGGGACTACACAGATACGCAGTATTTT.

A few counts support this clonotype. This CDR3 reads CASSQDGRRETQYF. CDR3 sequence (DNA): TGTGCCAGCAGCCAAGATGGTAGGCGAGAGACCCAGTACTTC. The chain employs TRBV14 and TRBJ2-5; D not certain. Deletions cut 0 bases from V and 4 bases from J, with 9 bases between. Per germline, CDR1 SGHDN and CDR2 FVKESK. There are 14 residues in the CDR3. Full variable domain (rest looked up from reference TRBV14 and TRBJ2-5): EAGVTQFPSHSVIEKGQTVTLRCDPISGHDNLYWYRRVMGKEIKFLLHFVKESKQDESGMPNNRFLAERTGGTYSTLKVQPAELEDSGVYFCASSQDGRRETQYFGPGTRLLVL.

The V and J genes are TRBV28 and TRBJ2-7, with D maybe TRBD1 (6 bases). This CDR3 comprises 15 residues. The germline V and J ends were trimmed by 6 bases and 0 bases, with 15 bases remaining between them. Germline CDR1 and CDR2: MDHEN and SYDVKM. This CDR3 reads CASRTGTLNSYEQYF. The CDR3 DNA is TGTGCCAGCAGAACCGGGACACTTAACTCCTACGAGCAGTACTTC.